The next 24 T cell receptor beta chains were all read from a single sample in a study of T cell repertoires in cytomegalovirus infection. One entry per CDR3 protein results from TCRdb running MiXCR on the reads. This sample yields hundreds of thousands of distinct CDR3 sequences, of which roughly 31% are seen a single time; around 15% belongs to the top ten. Sequences were obtained from PBMCs. All receptors come from a human donor in good health (CMV status not recorded). Some clones in this sample may be carry-over from other donors' samples.

This clonotype came up a few times. The rearrangement joins TRBV2 to TRBJ1-1, with a tentative D call TRBD1 (6 bases). V lost 3 bases and J 1 base, leaving 12 bases between the germline ends. Per germline, CDR1 SNHLY and CDR2 FYNNEI. The CDR3 is 15 amino acids. The CDR3 reads CASSELGRGNTEAFF. As DNA, the CDR3 is TGTGCCAGCAGTGAGTTAGGCAGGGGGAACACTGAAGCTTTCTTT.

There are many counts of this clonotype. The chain uses TRBV7-6 and TRBJ1-6; tentatively, D is TRBD1 (5 bases). The germline V gene has CDR1 SGHVS and CDR2 FNYEAQ. This CDR3 comprises 15 residues. V was pared by 0 bases and J by 4 bases, with 7 bases between. The CDR3 DNA reads as TGTGCCAGCAGCTTAGCCAGGGATTATAATTCACCCCTCCACTTT. It yields the protein CASSLARDYNSPLHF.

A note on this clonotype: This CDR3 fails to terminate in the conserved phenylalanine or tryptophan, so it likely reflects a read error. V is TRBV6-8 and J is TRBJ1-3; no reliable D call. CDR1 and CDR2 (germline): MNHGY, SAAAGT. The CDR3 runs to 13 residues. The CDR3 nucleotides are TGTGCAACCCGGCGAGGTACTGGCAACCCCATATATTTG. As protein: CATRRGTGNPIYL.

The V gene is TRBV20-1, the J gene TRBJ2-4; tentatively, D is TRBD2 (5 bases). Between the trimmed V and J ends, which lost 3 bases and 7 bases, there was a span of 10 bases. In germline, CDR1 is DFQATT, CDR2 SNEGSKA (reference sequence). The CDR3 has 12 residues. CDR3 amino acids: CSASAEGNIQYF. The CDR3 coding sequence is TGCAGTGCTAGTGCCGAGGGCAACATTCAGTACTTC.

This clonotype has just a few counts. V is TRBV5-5 and J is TRBJ2-3; D perhaps matches TRBD2 (5 bases). Germline V gene sequence: CDR1 SGHKS, CDR2 YYEKEE (reference sequence). This CDR3 has 15 residues. Trimming removed 0 bases at V and 1 base at J, with 9 bases between. The CDR3 is CASSLVWRGTDTQYF. CDR3 nucleotides: TGTGCCAGCAGCTTGGTTTGGCGGGGCACAGATACGCAGTATTTT.

This clonotype was counted at least ten times. The chain couples TRBV28 to TRBJ2-3, with 7 nucleotides matching TRBD1. The J segment lost 1 base and the V segment lost 6 bases, leaving 7 bases of the junction unmatched. This CDR3 has 15 amino acids. CDR1 MDHEN and CDR2 SYDVKM come from the germline V gene. CDR3 amino acids: CASRDRSRGTDTQYF. The CDR3 nucleotides read TGTGCCAGCAGGGACAGGTCCCGGGGCACAGATACGCAGTATTTT.

The J gene is TRBJ2-7, the V gene TRBV20-1, with D possibly being TRBD2 (6 bases). The CDR3 is 13 residues long. The germline V gene has CDR1 DFQATT and CDR2 SNEGSKA (reference sequence). Between the trimmed V and J ends, which lost 6 bases and 1 base, there was a span of 13 bases. The CDR3 reads CSAEFGGSYEQYF. CDR3 coding DNA: TGCAGTGCGGAATTTGGGGGGTCCTACGAGCAGTACTTC.

The chain carries TRBV7-9 and TRBJ1-2; the D is unclear. The CDR3 loop spans 14 amino acids. Germline-derived CDR1 and CDR2 are SEHNR and FQNEAQ (reference sequence). The V end lost 5 bases, the J end lost 4 bases, and 14 bases lay between the germline ends. For the CDR3, the DNA is TGTGCCAGCAGCCCCTCACACCCCGCCTATGGCTACACCTTC. It translates to CASSPSHPAYGYTF.

At least ten counts were recorded for this clonotype. This chain uses TRBV6-1 with TRBJ2-1; D not resolved. Germline V gene lookup returns CDR1 MNHNS and CDR2 SASEGT. The length of the CDR3 is 12 residues. Trimming stripped 1 base from V and 7 bases from J, with 5 bases between. For the CDR3, the DNA is TGTGCCAGCAGTGAAGTTTGGAATGAGCAGTTCTTC. Protein product: CASSEVWNEQFF.

The rearrangement links TRBV7-9 to TRBJ2-5, with D uncertain. The CDR3 length is 14 residues. The germline CDR1 and CDR2 sequences are SEHNR and FQNEAQ (reference sequence). V lost 1 base and J 5 bases, leaving 11 bases between the germline ends. The CDR3 spells CASSLGATRETQYF. As DNA, the CDR3 is TGTGCCAGCAGCTTAGGGGCTACGAGGGAGACCCAGTACTTC.

This sequence joins TRBV7-2 and TRBJ2-3; 10 positions match TRBD2. Germline V gene sequence: CDR1 SGHTA, CDR2 FQGNSA. V was pared by 5 bases and J by 0 bases, with 5 bases of the junction left unmatched. CDR3 size: 16 residues. The CDR3 bases are TGTGCCAGCAGCGCCCAGGGACTAGCGAGCACAGATACGCAGTATTTT. The encoded protein is CASSAQGLASTDTQYF.

This clonotype was seen at least ten times. This chain links TRBV4-3 with TRBJ1-6, with TRBD1 identical over 7 bases. The CDR3 consists of 16 residues. V trimming: 0 bases; J trimming: 10 bases; junction bases outside the gene matches: 9. Per germline, CDR1 LGHNA and CDR2 YSLEER. The CDR3 DNA sequence: TGCGCCAGCAGCCAAGATCTAGGGACAGTTGGATCACCCCTCCACTTT. Its protein is CASSQDLGTVGSPLHF.

Worth noting for this clonotype: Because it lacks the conserved phenylalanine or tryptophan at the end, this CDR3 is likely a read error. This rearrangement joins TRBV6-6 to TRBJ2-7; D not certain. Per germline, CDR1 MNHNY and CDR2 SVGAGI (reference sequence). The length of the CDR3 is 14 residues. Trimming took off 1 base at V and 0 bases at J, with 7 bases between the two ends. CDR3 sequence (DNA): TGTGCCAGCAGTTACTTACCCGTCTCCTACGAGCAGTACTAC. Its protein product is CASSYLPVSYEQYY.

This clonotype has a handful of counts. The rearrangement joins TRBV4-1 to TRBJ1-4; unclear D gene. CDR3 length: 16 residues. The V and J ends lost 3 bases and 0 bases respectively, with 11 bases between them. Germline assignment: CDR1 MGHRA and CDR2 YSYEKL. The CDR3 loop reads CASSQEHGATNEKLFF. CDR3 coding DNA: TGCGCCAGCAGCCAGGAACATGGAGCAACTAATGAAAAACTGTTTTTT.

The gene calls are TRBV7-2 and TRBJ2-7, with no clear D. V was cut by 2 bases and J by 1 base, with 12 bases left in between. CDR1 is SGHTA and CDR2 is FQGNSA in the germline V gene. This CDR3 has 15 residues. CDR3 loop: CASSLTIASSYEQYF. CDR3 DNA sequence: TGTGCCAGCAGCTTAACCATAGCCAGTTCCTACGAGCAGTACTTC.

This clonotype came up many times. The CDR3 nucleotides read TGTGCCAGCAGCTTAGCTTCCCTGAACTCTGGGGCCAACGTCCTGACTTTC. This codes for CASSLASLNSGANVLTF. The chain has TRBV11-2 and TRBJ2-6; no firm D call. The CDR3 consists of 17 residues. Germline V gene lookup returns CDR1 SGHAT and CDR2 FQNNGV. Trimming shortened V by 1 base and J by 0 bases, and 10 bases separated the two germline ends.

This clonotype was seen once. A read error is likely, as this CDR3 ends without the conserved phenylalanine or tryptophan. J is TRBJ2-1 and V is TRBV4-1; the match to TRBD2 covers 8 bases. There are 16 residues in the CDR3. Trimming cost V 5 bases and J 4 bases; bases outside gene matches: 10. The germline gives CDR1 MGHRA, CDR2 YSYEKL. CDR3 protein: CASSSYEGGGYNEQFI. CDR3 coding DNA: TGCGCCAGCAGCTCTTATGAGGGCGGGGGGTACAATGAGCAGTTCATC.

This clonotype has more than one count but fewer than ten. The chain couples TRBV7-6 to TRBJ2-3; D not resolved. CDR3 length: 16 residues. Looked up from germline, CDR1 is SGHVS and CDR2 is FNYEAQ. Trimming cost V 1 base and J 0 bases, with 11 bases left between them. CDR3 amino acids: CASSLGSVTSTDTQYF. CDR3 nucleotide sequence: TGTGCCAGCAGCTTAGGGTCAGTGACTAGCACAGATACGCAGTATTTT.

This clonotype occurred a few times. The gene calls are TRBV7-6 and TRBJ1-3; a weak D match, TRBD1 (5 bases). The germline gives CDR1 SGHVS, CDR2 FNYEAQ. With 1 base removed from V and 0 bases from J, the gap between germline ends came to 10 bases. The CDR3 contains 16 residues. The chain's CDR3 is CASSLGDGFSGNTIYF. CDR3 bases: TGTGCCAGCAGCTTAGGGGACGGATTCTCTGGAAACACCATATATTTT.

A remark on this clonotype: The junction shows a germline mismatch at one end, possibly a read error. The chain joins TRBV7-9 to TRBJ2-3; a possible D gene is TRBD2 (6 bases). The germline CDR1 and CDR2 sequences are SEHNR and FQNEAQ (reference sequence). This CDR3 has 15 residues. This CDR3 is CAISLWDSNTDTQYF. In DNA, the CDR3 is TGTGCCATCAGCTTATGGGACTCTAACACAGATACGCAGTATTTT.

This clonotype was observed many times. The gene calls are TRBV7-8 and TRBJ2-7; D might be TRBD2 (7 bases). The V end lost 10 bases, the J end lost 3 bases, and 16 bases lay between the germline ends. CDR1 SGHVS and CDR2 FQNEAQ come from the germline V gene. The CDR3 consists of 13 residues. This chain's CDR3 is CATTGGQYYEQYF. The CDR3 DNA follows: TGTGCCACAACGGGGGGCCAATACTACGAGCAGTACTTC.

V is TRBV6-6 and J is TRBJ1-2; perhaps TRBD1 as D (6 bases). V was pared by 7 bases and J by 6 bases, with 15 bases between. This CDR3 is 13 amino acids long. Germline values: CDR1 MNHNY, CDR2 SVGAGI (reference sequence). The CDR3 sequence is CASTEGGADGYTF. CDR3 bases: TGTGCCAGCACCGAGGGGGGCGCGGATGGCTACACCTTC.

This clonotype has only a few counts. J is TRBJ1-4 and V is TRBV3-1; D is unclear. Germline loops: CDR1 LGHDT, CDR2 YNNKEL (reference sequence). The CDR3 runs to 12 residues. The V end lost 5 bases, the J end lost 8 bases, and 9 bases lay between the germline ends. The CDR3 region has the DNA TGTGCCAGCAGCAGTAGGGAGGAAAAACTGTTTTTT. Its translation: CASSSREEKLFF.

The J gene is TRBJ1-4, the V gene TRBV7-6; the D gene is possibly TRBD1 (6 bases). CDR3 size: 15 residues. From germline, CDR1 is SGHVS and CDR2 FNYEAQ. V was clipped by 5 bases and J by 7 bases, with 17 bases between them. Here the CDR3 reads CASSPREGGPEKLFF. The CDR3 DNA reads as TGTGCCAGCAGCCCCAGGGAGGGGGGCCCTGAAAAACTGTTTTTT.